These T cell receptor beta chains were read from a single sample in a study of T-cell memory formation after mild COVID-19. Each CDR3 protein is one row after TCRdb ran MiXCR on the 5' RACE reads. The repertoire holds approximately 300,000 distinct CDR3 sequences, with more than 15% as singletons. The sequenced material came from PBMCs or a T cell subset sorted from them (not recorded which). These receptors all come from a man aged 18 to 29 who had mild COVID-19 (a few samples of this study predate the infection). Cell type and time point are not known. Both conserved end residues are part of each CDR3. The D gene is left open where the match is weak. Clone size is given for some rows only: seen once, a few or many times, or a class if the clone is expanded.

TRBJ2-1 - TRBD1 TRBV15 CATSPLGQGSNEQFF TGTGCCACCAGTCCCTTGGGACAGGGGAGCAATGAGCAGTTCTTC
TRBJ2-2 few - TRBV5-1 CASKIDTGELFF TGCGCCAGCAAAATAGACACCGGGGAGCTGTTTTTT
TRBJ2-5 - - TRBV6-2/TRBV6-3 CASSYAGETQYF TGTGCCAGCAGTTACGCGGGAGAGACCCAGTACTTC
TRBJ1-4 once - TRBV6-5 CASSYYGGREQEKLFF TGTGCCAGCAGTTACTATGGCGGCAGGGAGCAGGAAAAACTGTTTTTT
TRBJ2-5 - - TRBV6-6 CASTYSGYQETQYF TGTGCCAGCACCTACTCGGGCTACCAAGAGACCCAGTACTTC
TRBJ2-7 few TRBD1 TRBV3-1 CASSHGQGGSYEQYF TGTGCCAGCAGCCACGGACAGGGGGGGTCCTACGAGCAGTACTTC
TRBJ2-5 - TRBD2 TRBV4-3 CASSQLAGDNQETQYF TGCGCCAGCAGCCAACTAGCGGGGGATAACCAAGAGACCCAGTACTTC
TRBJ2-1 few - TRBV7-2 CASNRVGESSYNEQFF TGTGCCAGCAACCGAGTGGGGGAAAGCTCCTACAATGAGCAGTTCTTC
TRBJ2-6 - - TRBV7-6 CASSLPGGNGANVLTF TGTGCCAGCAGCTTACCAGGGGGGAACGGGGCCAACGTCCTGACTTTC
TRBJ2-5 - TRBD1 TRBV20-1 CSAQWPGGETQYF TGCAGTGCTCAGTGGCCAGGGGGAGAGACCCAGTACTTC
TRBJ1-1 few - TRBV6-2/TRBV6-3 CASRIQGRNTEAFF TGTGCCAGCAGGATACAGGGAAGGAACACTGAAGCTTTCTTT
TRBJ2-3 - - TRBV6-2/TRBV6-3 CASSYRAGHSSTDTQYF TGTGCCAGCAGTTACAGGGCAGGCCATTCGAGCACAGATACGCAGTATTTT
TRBJ2-1 - - TRBV9 CASSVVPTQTSNEQFF TGTGCCAGCAGCGTAGTCCCGACTCAGACTTCTAATGAGCAGTTCTTC
TRBJ1-1 few - TRBV6-1 CASSEMPSDGAFF TGTGCCAGCAGTGAAATGCCGTCTGACGGGGCTTTCTTT
TRBJ1-4 - - TRBV5-3 CARSGGEVNEKLFF TGTGCCAGAAGCGGCGGGGAGGTGAATGAAAAACTGTTTTTT
TRBJ2-3 - TRBD2 TRBV9 CASSSASGGADTQYF TGTGCCAGCAGCTCGGCTAGCGGGGGTGCAGATACGCAGTATTTT
TRBJ2-2 - TRBD1 TRBV7-8 CASSERTGGIRELFF TGTGCCAGCAGCGAAAGGACAGGGGGCATCCGGGAGCTGTTTTTT
TRBJ1-6 - - TRBV7-6 CASSLVTRPGFFDSPLHF TGTGCCAGCAGCTTAGTGACTAGGCCTGGCTTCTTTGATTCACCCCTCCACTTT
TRBJ2-1 few TRBD2 TRBV5-1 CASSSGGTSVGEQFF TGCGCCAGCAGCTCTGGGGGGACTAGCGTGGGTGAGCAGTTCTTC
TRBJ2-1 few - TRBV6-5 CASMQTPLINEQFF TGTGCCAGCATGCAAACACCCCTGATCAATGAGCAGTTCTTC
TRBJ2-5 once - TRBV12-3/TRBV12-4 CASARGFQETQYF TGTGCCAGCGCTAGAGGATTTCAAGAGACCCAGTACTTC
TRBJ2-5 - - TRBV4-2 CASSQGWETQETQYF TGTGCCAGCAGCCAAGGCTGGGAGACCCAAGAGACCCAGTACTTC
TRBJ2-7 few - TRBV12-3/TRBV12-4 CASSFGGPLRPSFYEQYF TGTGCCAGCAGTTTCGGAGGTCCGCTCCGCCCATCTTTCTACGAGCAGTACTTC
TRBJ1-1 - TRBD1 TRBV6-6 CASRDLGQGVMNTEAFF TGTGCCAGCAGAGATCTAGGACAGGGGGTGATGAACACTGAAGCTTTCTTT
TRBJ1-5 - TRBD1 TRBV6-6 CASSYSDRGNQPQHF TGTGCCAGCAGTTACTCGGACAGGGGCAATCAGCCCCAGCATTTT
TRBJ2-3 few - TRBV4-2 CASSQSRGPSSTDTQYF TGTGCCAGCAGCCAGTCGCGGGGACCCTCTAGCACAGATACGCAGTATTTT